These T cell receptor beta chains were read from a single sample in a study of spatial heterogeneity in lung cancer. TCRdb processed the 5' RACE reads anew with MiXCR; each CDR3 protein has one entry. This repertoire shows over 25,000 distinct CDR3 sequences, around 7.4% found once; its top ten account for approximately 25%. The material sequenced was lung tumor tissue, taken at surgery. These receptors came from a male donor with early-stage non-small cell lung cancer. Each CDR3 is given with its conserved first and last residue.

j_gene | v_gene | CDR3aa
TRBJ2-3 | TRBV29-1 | CTIQGAIADTQYF
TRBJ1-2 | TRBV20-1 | CSAIGHRRANYGYTF
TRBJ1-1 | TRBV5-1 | CASRFQGVGYTEAFF
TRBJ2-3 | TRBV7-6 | CASSTTDTQYF
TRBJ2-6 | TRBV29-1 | CSALVGWVSGANVLTF
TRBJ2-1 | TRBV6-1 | CASSDSGDEQFF
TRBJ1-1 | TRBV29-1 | CSAQDSRMAEAFF
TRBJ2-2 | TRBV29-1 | CSADRGHTGELFF
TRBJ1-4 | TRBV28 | CASSGGRGEKLFF
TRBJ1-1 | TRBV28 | CASSLEDPRNTEAFF
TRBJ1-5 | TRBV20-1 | CSATSGQPRHF
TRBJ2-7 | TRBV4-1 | CASSRLGASYEQYF
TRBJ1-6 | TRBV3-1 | CASSQRGGHSPLHF
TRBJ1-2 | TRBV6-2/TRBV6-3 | CASREQGANNYGYTF